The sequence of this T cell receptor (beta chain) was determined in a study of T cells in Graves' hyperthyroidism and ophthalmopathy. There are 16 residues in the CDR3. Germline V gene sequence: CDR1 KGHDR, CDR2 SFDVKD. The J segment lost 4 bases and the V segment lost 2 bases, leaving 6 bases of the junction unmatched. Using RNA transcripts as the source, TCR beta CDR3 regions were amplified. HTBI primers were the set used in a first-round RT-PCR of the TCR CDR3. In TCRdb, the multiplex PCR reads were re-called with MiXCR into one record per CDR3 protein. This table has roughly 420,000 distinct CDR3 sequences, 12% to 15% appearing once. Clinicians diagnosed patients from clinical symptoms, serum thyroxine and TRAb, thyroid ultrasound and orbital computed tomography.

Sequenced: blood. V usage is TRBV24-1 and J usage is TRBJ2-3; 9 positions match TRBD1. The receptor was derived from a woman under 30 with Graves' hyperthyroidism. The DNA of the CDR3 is TGTGCCACCAGTGATTCAGGACAGGGGATCGCAGATACGCAGTATTTT. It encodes CATSDSGQGIADTQYF.